This T cell receptor (beta chain) was recovered during a study of Ad26.COV2.S vaccination and SARS-CoV-2 variants. Overall study: COV1001, an Ad26.COV2.S trial, supplied this vaccine-arm donor. Study results and limitations: Comparable non-spike TCR breadth was observed in vaccine and placebo recipients. After vaccination, reports described spike-specific CD8+ and CD4+ T cell responses as showing substantial breadth.

In the case of this clone: Its antigen is still unknown.

Clones were sequenced by immunoSEQ multiplex PCR, and TCRdb holds only the in-frame ones, with some missing. The sample lists 410,000 or so clones; about nine tenths were seen once. Treatment reported: around 19 received Ad26.COV2.S at low or high dose, single or two shots; about 5 received placebo; per-sample allocation not given. Collection of samples fell on day 63 after the first vaccine or placebo injection. Specimen: peripheral blood, collected in a trial of Ad26.COV2.S vaccine versus placebo. The receptor comes from a person between 18 and 59 years old who received the Ad26.COV2.S COVID-19 vaccine or a placebo.

The CDR3 spells CASSLGYRDRGNYGYTF. The CDR3 nucleotides read TGTGCCAGCAGCTTGGGATACCGGGACAGGGGTAACTATGGCTACACCTTC. The chain uses TRBV11-2 and TRBJ1-2; 10 nucleotides align to TRBD1. Germline values: CDR1 SGHAT, CDR2 FQNNGV. The CDR3 extends over 17 amino acids. The junction had 8 bases not matched to a gene; V was cut back by 3 bases and J by 1 base.